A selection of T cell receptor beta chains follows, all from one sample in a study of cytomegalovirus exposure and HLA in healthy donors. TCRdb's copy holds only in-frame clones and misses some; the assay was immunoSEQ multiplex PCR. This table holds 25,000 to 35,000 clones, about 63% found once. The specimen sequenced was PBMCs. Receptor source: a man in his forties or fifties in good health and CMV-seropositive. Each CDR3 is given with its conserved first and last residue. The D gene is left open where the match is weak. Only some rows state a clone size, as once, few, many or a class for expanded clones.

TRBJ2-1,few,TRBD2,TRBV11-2,TGTGCCAGCAGCTTGACTAGCAGGTACAATGAGCAGTTCTTC,CASSLTSRYNEQFF
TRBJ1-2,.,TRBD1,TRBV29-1,TGCAGCGGATATTTAGGGGGCAACTATGGCTACACCTTC,CSGYLGGNYGYTF
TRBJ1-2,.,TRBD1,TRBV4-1,TGCGCCAGCAGCCAAGATTACGTTCCACAGGGGAGGAATGGCTACACCTTC,CASSQDYVPQGRNGYTF
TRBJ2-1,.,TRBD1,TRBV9,TGTGCCAGCAGCGTAGTGGGACAGGGAGGACATGAGCAGTTCTTC,CASSVVGQGGHEQFF
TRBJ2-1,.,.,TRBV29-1,TGCAGCGCCAGTCCTAGCGAGTTTGAGCAGTTCTTC,CSASPSEFEQFF
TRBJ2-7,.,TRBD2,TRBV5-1,TGCGCCAGCAGCCCCCTAGCGGGAGCGGGAGAGCAGTACTTC,CASSPLAGAGEQYF
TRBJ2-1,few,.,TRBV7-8,TGTGCCAGCAGCTTCCTGACTCTCAAAAATGAGCAGTTCTTC,CASSFLTLKNEQFF
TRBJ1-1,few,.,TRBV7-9,TGTGCCAGCAGCTTAGCTGGGCAGGATCTAGAAGCTTTCTTT,CASSLAGQDLEAFF
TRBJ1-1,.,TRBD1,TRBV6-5,TGTGCCAGCAGTCGGACAGGCCGCACTGAAGCTTTCTTT,CASSRTGRTEAFF
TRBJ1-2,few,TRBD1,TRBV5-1,TGCGCCAGCAGCTTGGTGTCAGGGGGCGACTATGGCTACACCTTC,CASSLVSGGDYGYTF
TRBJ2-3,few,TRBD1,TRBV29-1,TGCAGCGACACGATAACCCAGGGGGCAGATACGCAGTATTTT,CSDTITQGADTQYF
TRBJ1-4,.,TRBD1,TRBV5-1,TGCGCCAGCAGCCCCGGACAGGGTGGTGAAAAACTGTTTTTT,CASSPGQGGEKLFF
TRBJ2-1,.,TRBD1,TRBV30,TGTGCCTGGACCGGGACAGGGAACTACAATGAGCAGTTCTTC,CAWTGTGNYNEQFF
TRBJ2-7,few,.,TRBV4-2,TGTGCCAGCAGCCAAGAGGCTGCCACCTACGAGCAGTACTTC,CASSQEAATYEQYF
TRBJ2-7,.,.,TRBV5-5,TGTGCCAGCAGCTTGGAAATGGGGTATCAGGGTTACGAGCAGTACTTC,CASSLEMGYQGYEQYF
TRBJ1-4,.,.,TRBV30,TGTGCCTGGAGTATGTCCTCGGAAAAACTGTTTTTT,CAWSMSSEKLFF
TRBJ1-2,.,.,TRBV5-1,TGCGCCAGCAGCTTGGTTGGGGCGGGGGCTGGCTACACCTTC,CASSLVGAGAGYTF
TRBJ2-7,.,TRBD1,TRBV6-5,TGTGCCTCCTCGAGGACAGGGTGGATTTACGAGCAGTACTTC,CASSRTGWIYEQYF
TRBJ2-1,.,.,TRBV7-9,TGTGCCAGCAGCTTAGGGCAGAATTACTACAATGAGCAGTTCTTC,CASSLGQNYYNEQFF
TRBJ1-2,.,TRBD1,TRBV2,TGTGCCAGCAGCGCGCCCCCGGGACAGGGGAATGGCTACACCTTC,CASSAPPGQGNGYTF
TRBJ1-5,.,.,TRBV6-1,TGTGCCAGCAGTGAATTATTCGGGGTAGATCAGCCCCAGCATTTT,CASSELFGVDQPQHF
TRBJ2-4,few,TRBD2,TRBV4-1,TGCGCCAGCAGCCCCGGAGCGGGGGGCAATTGGGACATTCAGTACTTC,CASSPGAGGNWDIQYF
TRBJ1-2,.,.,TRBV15,TGTGCCACCAGCAGGATACAGGGTTCCTATGGCTACACCTTC,CATSRIQGSYGYTF
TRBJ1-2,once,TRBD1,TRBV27,TGTGCCAGCAGTTCGGACAGGGTGAGGGGCTACACCTTC,CASSSDRVRGYTF
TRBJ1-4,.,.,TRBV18,TGTGCCAGCTCACCACGTGGCGGATCTAATGAAAAACTGTTTTTT,CASSPRGGSNEKLFF
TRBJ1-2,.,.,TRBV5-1,TGCGCCAGCAGCTTGGACGGGGGGCGGACTAACTATGGCTACACCTTC,CASSLDGGRTNYGYTF
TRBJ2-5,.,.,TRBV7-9,TGTGCCAGCAGTACAGCCTTAGGAGGGGCCCAAGAGACCCAGTACTTC,CASSTALGGAQETQYF
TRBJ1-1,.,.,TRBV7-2,TGTGCCAGCAGCTTAGCGCCCCTTCGAGAATACACTGAAGCTTTCTTT,CASSLAPLREYTEAFF
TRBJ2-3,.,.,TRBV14,TGTGCCAGCAGCCAAGATCCGGAGGGCACAGATACGCAGTATTTT,CASSQDPEGTDTQYF
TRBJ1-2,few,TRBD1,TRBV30,TGTGCCTGGAGTGTAGTCACGGGCAGGGGGCCTGGTGGCTACACCTTC,CAWSVVTGRGPGGYTF
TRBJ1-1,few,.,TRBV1,TGCACCAGAAGGGGGGGGGCGCAATTTGAAGCTTTCTTT,CTRRGGAQFEAFF
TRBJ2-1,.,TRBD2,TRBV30,TGTGCCTGGAGAAAACCCCTAGCGGGGGACTACAATGAGCAGTTCTTC,CAWRKPLAGDYNEQFF
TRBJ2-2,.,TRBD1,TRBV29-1,TGCAGCGTTGTGGGGAGGACAGGGACCACCGGGGAGCTGTTTTTT,CSVVGRTGTTGELFF
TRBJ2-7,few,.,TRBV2,TGTGCCAGCAGTCGTTGGGCAGGGCCCTACGAGCAGTACTTC,CASSRWAGPYEQYF
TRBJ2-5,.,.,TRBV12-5,TGTGCTAGTGGTTTGTCGCCGTGGAGACAAGAGACCCAGTACTTC,CASGLSPWRQETQYF
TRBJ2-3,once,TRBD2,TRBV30,TGTGCGGGCGGGAGGGCCGGTGATACGCAGTATTTT,CAGGRAGDTQYF
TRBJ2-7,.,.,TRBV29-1,TGCAGCGTTGGTGTAAGACTACACTACGAGCAGTACTTC,CSVGVRLHYEQYF
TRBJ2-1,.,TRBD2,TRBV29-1,TGCAGCTCCCGACTAGCGGGGGTTCTGAGCTCCTACAATGAGCAGTTCTTC,CSSRLAGVLSSYNEQFF
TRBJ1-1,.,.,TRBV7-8,TGTGCCAGCAGCCACGGCAGGGTATTCACTGAAGCTTTCTTT,CASSHGRVFTEAFF
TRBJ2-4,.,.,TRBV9,TGTGCCAGCAGCGTAGGCGAGGGCCGAGCGAACATTCAGTACTTC,CASSVGEGRANIQYF
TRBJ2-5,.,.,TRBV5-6,TGTGCCAGCAGCTTCGGACTTGAAGGGGAGACCCAGTACTTC,CASSFGLEGETQYF
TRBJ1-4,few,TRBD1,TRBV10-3,TGTGCCATCAGTTCGGACAGGGGAAATGAAAAACTGTTTTTT,CAISSDRGNEKLFF
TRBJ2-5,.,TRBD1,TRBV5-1,TGCGCCATCACTCGGGACAGGGGGTTCCAACAGACCCAGTACTTC,CAITRDRGFQQTQYF
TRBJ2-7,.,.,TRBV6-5,TGTGCCAGCAGTTACTCGAGGGGGTTTGCCTACGAGCAGTACTTC,CASSYSRGFAYEQYF
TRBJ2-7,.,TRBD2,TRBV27,TGTGCCAGCAGTTTTAGCCGACTAGCGGGGCTGGAGCAGTACTTC,CASSFSRLAGLEQYF
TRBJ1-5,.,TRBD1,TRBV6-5,TGTGCCAGCAGGGCCCAGGGGGTTGGCAATCAGCCCCAGCATTTT,CASRAQGVGNQPQHF
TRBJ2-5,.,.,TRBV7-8,TGTGCCAGCAGCTCACCAAGGGGCGGAGAGACCCAGTACTTC,CASSSPRGGETQYF
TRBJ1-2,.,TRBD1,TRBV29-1,TGCAGCGCTGAGGACAGGCCTGACTATGGCTACACCTTC,CSAEDRPDYGYTF
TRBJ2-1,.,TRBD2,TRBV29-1,TGCAGCTCAGGGTTTGGTGGACTAGTAAACAATGAGCAGTTCTTC,CSSGFGGLVNNEQFF
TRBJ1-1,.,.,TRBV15,TGTGCCACCAGCAGGACAGGGAACACTGAAGCTTTCTTT,CATSRTGNTEAFF
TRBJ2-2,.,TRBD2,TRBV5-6,TGTGCCAGCAGCTTGCGACTAGCGGGGACCGGGGAGCTGTTTTTT,CASSLRLAGTGELFF
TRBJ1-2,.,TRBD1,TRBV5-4,TGTGCCAGCAGCGACGTTCCGGGACAGAATTATGGCTACACCTTC,CASSDVPGQNYGYTF
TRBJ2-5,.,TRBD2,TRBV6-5,TGTGCCAGCAGACTTAGCGGGGTACAAGAGACCCAGTACTTC,CASRLSGVQETQYF
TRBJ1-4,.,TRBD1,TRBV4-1,TGCGCCAGCAGCCCCCCCGGGACAGCTAATGAAAAACTGTTTTTT,CASSPPGTANEKLFF
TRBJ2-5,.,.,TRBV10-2,TGCGCCACCAGACGGCTAGCTCACCAAGAGACCCAGTACTTC,CATRRLAHQETQYF